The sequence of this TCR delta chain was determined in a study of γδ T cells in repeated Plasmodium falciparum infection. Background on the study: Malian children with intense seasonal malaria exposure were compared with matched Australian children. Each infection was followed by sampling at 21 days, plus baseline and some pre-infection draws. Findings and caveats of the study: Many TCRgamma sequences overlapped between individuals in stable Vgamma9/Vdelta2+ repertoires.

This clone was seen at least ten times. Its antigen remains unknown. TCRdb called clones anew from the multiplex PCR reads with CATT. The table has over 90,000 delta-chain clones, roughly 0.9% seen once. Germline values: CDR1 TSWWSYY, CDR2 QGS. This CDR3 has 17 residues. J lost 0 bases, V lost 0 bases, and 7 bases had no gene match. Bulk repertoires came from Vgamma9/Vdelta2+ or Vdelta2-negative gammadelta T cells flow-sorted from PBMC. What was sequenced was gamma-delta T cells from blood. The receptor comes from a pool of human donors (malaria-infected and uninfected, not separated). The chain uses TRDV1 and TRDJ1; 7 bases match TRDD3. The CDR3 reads CALGELPGGVNTDKLIF. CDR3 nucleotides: TGTGCTCTTGGGGAACTACCTGGGGGTGTTAACACCGATAAACTCATCTTT.